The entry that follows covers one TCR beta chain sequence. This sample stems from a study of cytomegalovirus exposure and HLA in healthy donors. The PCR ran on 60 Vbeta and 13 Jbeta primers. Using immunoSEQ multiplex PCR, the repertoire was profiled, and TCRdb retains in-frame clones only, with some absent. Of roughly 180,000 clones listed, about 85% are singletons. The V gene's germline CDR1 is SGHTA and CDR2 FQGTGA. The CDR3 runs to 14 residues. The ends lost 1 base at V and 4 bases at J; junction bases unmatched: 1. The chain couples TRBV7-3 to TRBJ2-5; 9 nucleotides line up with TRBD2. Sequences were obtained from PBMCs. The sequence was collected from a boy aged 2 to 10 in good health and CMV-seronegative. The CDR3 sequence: CASSLSGRAETQYF. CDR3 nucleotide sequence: TGTGCCAGCAGCTTAAGCGGGAGGGCAGAGACCCAGTACTTC.